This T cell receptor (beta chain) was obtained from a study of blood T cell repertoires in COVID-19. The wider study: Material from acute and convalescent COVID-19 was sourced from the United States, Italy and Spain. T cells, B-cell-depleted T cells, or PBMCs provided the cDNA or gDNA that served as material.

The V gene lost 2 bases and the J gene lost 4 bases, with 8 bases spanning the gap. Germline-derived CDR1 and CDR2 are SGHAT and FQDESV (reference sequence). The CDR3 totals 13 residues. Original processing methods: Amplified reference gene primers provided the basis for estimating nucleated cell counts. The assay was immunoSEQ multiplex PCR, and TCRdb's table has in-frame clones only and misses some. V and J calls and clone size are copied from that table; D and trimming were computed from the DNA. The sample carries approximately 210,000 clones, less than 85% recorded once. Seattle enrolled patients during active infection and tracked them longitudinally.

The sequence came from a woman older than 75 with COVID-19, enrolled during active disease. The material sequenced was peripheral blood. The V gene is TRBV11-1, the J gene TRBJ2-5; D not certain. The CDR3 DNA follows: TGTGCCAGCAGCTTACTCAGACTAGAGACCCAGTACTTC. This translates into CASSLLRLETQYF.